The sequence of this T cell receptor beta chain was determined in a study of shared clonotypes between healthy human individuals. Study findings and constraints: A reduction in generation probabilities was seen for non-shared clonotypes relative to those shared by all four donors. Clonotype sharing among donors was expected to depend on sequencing depth.

It was CD45RO-negative cells, positively selected for CCR7, that made up naive CD8 cells, with terminally differentiated effector memory CD45RA+ cells excluded. The CDR3 extends over 10 amino acids. Deletions cut 8 bases from V and 5 bases from J, with 4 bases between. Germline assignment: CDR1 MNHEY and CDR2 SMNVEV (reference sequence). This clone was seen only a few times. Antigen specificity is unknown. Clones were read by immunoSEQ multiplex PCR, and TCRdb kept only the in-frame ones, dropping some. The sample holds approximately 600,000 clones, 85% to 95% seen once. The sequence was obtained from a woman in her twenties or thirties in good health. Sample: naive CD8+ T cells sorted from blood. The rearrangement joins TRBV27 to TRBJ1-5; no clear D. The CDR3 DNA follows: TGTGCCAGCGGACATCAGCCCCAGCATTTT. Translating it yields CASGHQPQHF.